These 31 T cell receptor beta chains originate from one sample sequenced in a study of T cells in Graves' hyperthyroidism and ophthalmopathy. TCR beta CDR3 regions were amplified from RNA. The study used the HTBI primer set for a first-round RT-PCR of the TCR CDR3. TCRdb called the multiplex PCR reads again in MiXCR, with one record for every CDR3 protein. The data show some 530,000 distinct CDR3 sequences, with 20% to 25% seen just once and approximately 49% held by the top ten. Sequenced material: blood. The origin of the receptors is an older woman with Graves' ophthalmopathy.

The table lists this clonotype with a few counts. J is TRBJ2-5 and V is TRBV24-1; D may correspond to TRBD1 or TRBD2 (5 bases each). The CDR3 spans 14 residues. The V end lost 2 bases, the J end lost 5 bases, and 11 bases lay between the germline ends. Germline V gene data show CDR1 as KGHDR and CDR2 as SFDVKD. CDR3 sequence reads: CATSDSRGDETQYF. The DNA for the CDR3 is TGTGCCACCAGTGATTCTCGGGGCGATGAGACCCAGTACTTC.

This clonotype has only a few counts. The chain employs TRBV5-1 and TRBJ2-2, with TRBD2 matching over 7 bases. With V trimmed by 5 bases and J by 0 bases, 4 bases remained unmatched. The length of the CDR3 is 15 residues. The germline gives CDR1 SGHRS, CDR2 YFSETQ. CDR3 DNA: TGCGCCAGCAGACCCGGGGGGACGAACACCGGGGAGCTGTTTTTT. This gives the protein CASRPGGTNTGELFF.

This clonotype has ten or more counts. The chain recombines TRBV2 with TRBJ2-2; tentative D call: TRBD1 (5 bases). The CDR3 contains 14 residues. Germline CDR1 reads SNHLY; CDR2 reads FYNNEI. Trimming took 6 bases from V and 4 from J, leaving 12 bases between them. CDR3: CASRVRVLTGELFF. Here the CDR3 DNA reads TGTGCCAGCAGGGTCAGGGTTCTCACCGGGGAGCTGTTTTTT.

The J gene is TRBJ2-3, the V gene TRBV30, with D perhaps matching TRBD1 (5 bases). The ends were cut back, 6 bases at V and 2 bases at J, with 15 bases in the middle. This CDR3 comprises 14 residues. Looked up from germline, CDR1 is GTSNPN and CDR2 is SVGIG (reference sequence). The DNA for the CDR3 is TGTGCCTGCCAAGCGAACAGGCCCACAGATACGCAGTATTTT. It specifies CACQANRPTDTQYF.

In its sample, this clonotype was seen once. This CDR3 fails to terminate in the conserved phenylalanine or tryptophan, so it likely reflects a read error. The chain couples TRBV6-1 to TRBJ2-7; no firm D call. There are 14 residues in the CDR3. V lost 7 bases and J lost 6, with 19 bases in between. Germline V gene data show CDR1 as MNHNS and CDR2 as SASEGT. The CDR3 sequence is CASTLREEIGEQYY. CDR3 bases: TGTGCCAGCACCCTCCGAGAGGAGATTGGCGAGCAGTACTAC.

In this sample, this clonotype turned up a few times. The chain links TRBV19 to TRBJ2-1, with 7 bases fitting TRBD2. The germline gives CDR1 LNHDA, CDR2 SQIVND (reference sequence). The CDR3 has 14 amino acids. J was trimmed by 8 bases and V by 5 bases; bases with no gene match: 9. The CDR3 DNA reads TGTGCCAGTAGTTCTGGACTAGTTTCGGATGAGCAGTTCTTC. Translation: CASSSGLVSDEQFF.

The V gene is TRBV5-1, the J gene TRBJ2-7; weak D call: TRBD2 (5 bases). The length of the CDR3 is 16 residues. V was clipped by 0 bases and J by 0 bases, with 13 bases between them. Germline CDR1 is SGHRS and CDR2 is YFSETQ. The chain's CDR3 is CASSLEGRTYSYEQYF. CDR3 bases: TGCGCCAGCAGCTTGGAAGGGCGGACTTACTCCTACGAGCAGTACTTC.

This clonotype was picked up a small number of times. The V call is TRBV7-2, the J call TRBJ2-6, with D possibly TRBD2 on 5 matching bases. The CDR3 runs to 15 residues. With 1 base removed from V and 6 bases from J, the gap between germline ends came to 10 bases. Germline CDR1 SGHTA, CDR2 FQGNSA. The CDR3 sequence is CASSLGGRQANVLTF. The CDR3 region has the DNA TGTGCCAGCAGCTTAGGCGGGCGGCAGGCCAACGTCCTGACTTTC.

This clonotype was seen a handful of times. The CDR3 reads CAWNAGGGEQYF. The CDR3 region has the DNA TGTGCCTGGAATGCGGGAGGGGGCGAGCAGTACTTC. J is TRBJ2-7 and V is TRBV30, with 9 bases that match TRBD2. Germline lookup yields CDR1 GTSNPN and CDR2 SVGIG (reference sequence). The CDR3 is 12 amino acids. V dropped 4 bases and J dropped 6; count of bases not matched to a gene: 4.

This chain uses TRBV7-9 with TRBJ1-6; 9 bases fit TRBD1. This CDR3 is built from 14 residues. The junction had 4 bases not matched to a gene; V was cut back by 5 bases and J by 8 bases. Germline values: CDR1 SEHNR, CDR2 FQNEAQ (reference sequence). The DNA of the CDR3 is TGTGCCAGCAGCGAGACAGGGGGGGATTCACCCCTCCACTTT. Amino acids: CASSETGGDSPLHF.

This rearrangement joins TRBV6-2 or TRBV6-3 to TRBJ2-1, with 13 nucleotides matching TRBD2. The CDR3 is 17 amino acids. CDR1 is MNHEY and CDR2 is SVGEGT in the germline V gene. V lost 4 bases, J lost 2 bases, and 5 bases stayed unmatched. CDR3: CASSSQGLAGTYNEQFF. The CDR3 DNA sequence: TGTGCCAGCAGTTCCCAGGGACTAGCGGGGACCTACAATGAGCAGTTCTTC.

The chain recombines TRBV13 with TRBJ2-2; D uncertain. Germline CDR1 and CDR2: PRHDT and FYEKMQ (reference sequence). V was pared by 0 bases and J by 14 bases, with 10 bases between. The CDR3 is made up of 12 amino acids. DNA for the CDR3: TGTGCCAGCAGCTTAGGCTCCCTGGGACTGTTTTTT. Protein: CASSLGSLGLFF.

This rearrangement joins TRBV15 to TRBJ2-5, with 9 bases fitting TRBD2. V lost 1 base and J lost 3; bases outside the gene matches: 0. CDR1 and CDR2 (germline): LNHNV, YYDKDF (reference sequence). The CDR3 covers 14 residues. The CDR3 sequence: CATSRGLAEETQYF. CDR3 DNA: TGTGCCACCAGCAGAGGACTAGCGGAAGAGACCCAGTACTTC.

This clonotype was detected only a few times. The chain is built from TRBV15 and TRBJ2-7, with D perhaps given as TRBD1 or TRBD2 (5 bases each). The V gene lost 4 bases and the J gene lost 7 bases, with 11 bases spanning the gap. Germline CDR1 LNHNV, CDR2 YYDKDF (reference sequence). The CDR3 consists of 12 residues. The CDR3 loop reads CATSNLGTEQYF. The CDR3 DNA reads TGTGCCACCAGCAACCTAGGGACGGAGCAGTACTTC.

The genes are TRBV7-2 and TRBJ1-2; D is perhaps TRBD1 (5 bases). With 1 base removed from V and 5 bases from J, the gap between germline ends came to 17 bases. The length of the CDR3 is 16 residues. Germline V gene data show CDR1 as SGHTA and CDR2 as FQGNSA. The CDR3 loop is CASSLEGIRLFYGYTF. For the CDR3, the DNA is TGTGCCAGCAGCTTAGAGGGGATTAGGCTGTTTTATGGCTACACCTTC. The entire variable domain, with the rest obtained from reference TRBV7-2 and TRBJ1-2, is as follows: GAGVSQSPSNKVTEKGKDVELRCDPISGHTALYWYRQSLGQGLEFLIYFQGNSAPDKSGLPSDRFSAERTGGSVSTLTIQRTQQEDSAVYLCASSLEGIRLFYGYTFGSGTRLTVV.

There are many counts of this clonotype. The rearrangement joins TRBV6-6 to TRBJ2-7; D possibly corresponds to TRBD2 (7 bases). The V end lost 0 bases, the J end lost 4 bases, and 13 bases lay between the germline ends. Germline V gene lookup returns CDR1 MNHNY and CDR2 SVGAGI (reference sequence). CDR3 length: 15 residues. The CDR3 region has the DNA TGTGCCAGCAGTTACTCAGGGGGAGGGCGGTACGAGCAGTACTTC. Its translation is CASSYSGGGRYEQYF.

CDR3 region: CASSFQARNTGELFF. The CDR3 nucleotides read TGCGCCAGCAGCTTCCAGGCGAGGAACACCGGGGAGCTGTTTTTT. J is TRBJ2-2 and V is TRBV5-1; no reliable D call. Per germline, CDR1 SGHRS and CDR2 YFSETQ. The germline V and J ends were trimmed by 2 bases and 1 base, with 9 bases remaining between them. There are 15 residues in the CDR3.

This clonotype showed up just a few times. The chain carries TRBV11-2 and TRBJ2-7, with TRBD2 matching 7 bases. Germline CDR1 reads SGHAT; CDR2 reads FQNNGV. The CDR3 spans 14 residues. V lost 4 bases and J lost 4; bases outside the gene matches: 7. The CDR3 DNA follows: TGTGCCAGCAGCTCGGGGGGAGTCGCGTACGAGCAGTACTTC. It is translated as CASSSGGVAYEQYF. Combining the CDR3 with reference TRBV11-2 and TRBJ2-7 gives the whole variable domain EAGVAQSPRYKIIEKRQSVAFWCNPISGHATLYWYQQILGQGPKLLIQFQNNGVVDDSQLPKDRFSAERLKGVDSTLKIQPAKLEDSAVYLCASSSGGVAYEQYFGPGTRLTVT.

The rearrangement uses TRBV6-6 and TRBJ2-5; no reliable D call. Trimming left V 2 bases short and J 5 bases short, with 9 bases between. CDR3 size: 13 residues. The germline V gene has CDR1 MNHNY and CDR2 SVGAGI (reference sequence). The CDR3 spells CASSYTDGETQYF. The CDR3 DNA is TGTGCCAGCAGTTACACGGACGGGGAGACCCAGTACTTC.

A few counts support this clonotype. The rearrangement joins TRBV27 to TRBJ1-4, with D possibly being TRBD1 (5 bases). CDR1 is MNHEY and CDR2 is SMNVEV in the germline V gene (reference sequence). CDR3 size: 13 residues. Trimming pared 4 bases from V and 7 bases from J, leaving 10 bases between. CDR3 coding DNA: TGTGCCAGCAGTTCACATACAGGTGAAAAACTGTTTTTT. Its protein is CASSSHTGEKLFF. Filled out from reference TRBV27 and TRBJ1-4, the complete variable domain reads EAQVTQNPRYLITVTGKKLTVTCSQNMNHEYMSWYRQDPGLGLRQIYYSMNVEVTDKGDVPEGYKVSRKEKRNFPLILESPSPNQTSLYFCASSSHTGEKLFFGSGTQLSVL.

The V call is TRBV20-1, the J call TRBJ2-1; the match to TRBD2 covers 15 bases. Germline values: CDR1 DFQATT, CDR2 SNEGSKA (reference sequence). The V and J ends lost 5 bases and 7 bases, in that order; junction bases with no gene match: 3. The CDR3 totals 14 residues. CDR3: CSAGGLAGGNEQFF. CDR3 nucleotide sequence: TGCAGTGCTGGGGGACTAGCGGGAGGAAATGAGCAGTTCTTC.

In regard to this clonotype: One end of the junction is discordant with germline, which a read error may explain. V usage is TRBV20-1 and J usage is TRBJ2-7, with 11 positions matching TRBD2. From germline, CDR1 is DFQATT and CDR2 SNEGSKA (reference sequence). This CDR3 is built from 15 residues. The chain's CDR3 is CSARAGTSGTYEQYF. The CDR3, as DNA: TGCAGTGCTAGAGCCGGGACTAGCGGAACCTACGAGCAATACTTC.

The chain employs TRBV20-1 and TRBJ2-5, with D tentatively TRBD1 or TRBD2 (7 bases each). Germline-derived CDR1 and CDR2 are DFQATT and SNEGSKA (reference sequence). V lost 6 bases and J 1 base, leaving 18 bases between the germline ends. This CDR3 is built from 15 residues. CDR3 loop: CSATRQGGRQETQYF. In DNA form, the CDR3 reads TGCAGTGCCACTAGACAGGGAGGGCGCCAAGAGACCCAGTACTTC.

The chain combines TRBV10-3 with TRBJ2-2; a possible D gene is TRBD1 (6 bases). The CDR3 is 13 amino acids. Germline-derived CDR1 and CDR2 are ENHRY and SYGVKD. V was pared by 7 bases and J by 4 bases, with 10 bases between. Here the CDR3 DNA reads TGTGCCATCAACGGACAGACCACCGGGGAGCTGTTTTTT. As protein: CAINGQTTGELFF.

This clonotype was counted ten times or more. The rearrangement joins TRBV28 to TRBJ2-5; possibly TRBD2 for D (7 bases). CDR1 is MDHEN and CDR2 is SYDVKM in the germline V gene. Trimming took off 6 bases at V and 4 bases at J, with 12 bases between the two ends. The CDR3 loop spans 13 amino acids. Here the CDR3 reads CASRKGGGETQYF. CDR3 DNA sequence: TGTGCCAGCAGGAAAGGGGGGGGAGAGACCCAGTACTTC.

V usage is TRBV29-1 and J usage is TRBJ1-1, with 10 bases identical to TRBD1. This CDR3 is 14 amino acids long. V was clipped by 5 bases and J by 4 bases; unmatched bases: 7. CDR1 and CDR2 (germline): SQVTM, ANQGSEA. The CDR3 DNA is TGCAGCGTTACAAGACAGGGGGCCACCACTGAAGCTTTCTTT. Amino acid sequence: CSVTRQGATTEAFF.

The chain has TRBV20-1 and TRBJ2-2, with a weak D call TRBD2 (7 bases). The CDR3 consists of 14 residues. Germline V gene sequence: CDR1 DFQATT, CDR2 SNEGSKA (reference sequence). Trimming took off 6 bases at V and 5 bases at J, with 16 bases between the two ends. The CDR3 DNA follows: TGCAGTGCCGAGGGGGGAGGGAGGACCGGGGAGCTGTTTTTT. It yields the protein CSAEGGGRTGELFF.

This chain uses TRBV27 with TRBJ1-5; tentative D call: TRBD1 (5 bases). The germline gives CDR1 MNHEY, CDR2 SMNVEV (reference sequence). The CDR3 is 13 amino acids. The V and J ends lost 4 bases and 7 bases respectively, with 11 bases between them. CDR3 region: CASSSRGRQPQHF. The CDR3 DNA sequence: TGTGCCAGCAGTTCTAGGGGCCGGCAGCCCCAGCATTTT.

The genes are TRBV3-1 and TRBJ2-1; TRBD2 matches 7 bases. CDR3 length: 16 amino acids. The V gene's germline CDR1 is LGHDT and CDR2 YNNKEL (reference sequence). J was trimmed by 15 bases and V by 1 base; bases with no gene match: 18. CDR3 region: CASSQGMGRASMRRFF. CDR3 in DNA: TGTGCCAGCAGCCAAGGGATGGGGAGGGCCTCCATGCGAAGGTTCTTC.

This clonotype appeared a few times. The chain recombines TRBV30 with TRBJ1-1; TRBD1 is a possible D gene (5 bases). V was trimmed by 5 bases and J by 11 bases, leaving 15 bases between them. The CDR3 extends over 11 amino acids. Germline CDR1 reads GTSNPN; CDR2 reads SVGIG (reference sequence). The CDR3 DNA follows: TGTGCCTGGGCCCCGCGGGGCGAGGCTTTCTTT. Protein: CAWAPRGEAFF.

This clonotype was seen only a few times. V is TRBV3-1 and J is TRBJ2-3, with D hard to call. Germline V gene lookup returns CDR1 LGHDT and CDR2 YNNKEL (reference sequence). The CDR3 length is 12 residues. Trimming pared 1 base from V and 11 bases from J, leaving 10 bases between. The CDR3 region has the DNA TGTGCCAGCAGCCAAGCCGACTTTGAGCAGTATTTT. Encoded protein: CASSQADFEQYF.